This T cell receptor beta chain was retrieved from a study of hypomethylating agent response in myelodysplastic syndrome. About the study: Complete response or hematologic improvement counted as response; others were non-responders.

T-cell subsets were not sorted; bulk bone marrow was analyzed. The protocol was immunoSEQ multiplex PCR, while the TCRdb copy is restricted to in-frame clones and leaves out a portion. The repertoire holds some 4,500 clones, with about four fifths as singletons. The sequencing here drew on bone marrow, taken before or after starting hypomethylating agent treatment for myelodysplastic syndrome (not recorded which). The sequence came from a human donor with myelodysplastic syndrome.

In DNA form, the CDR3 reads TGTGCCAGCACCCCTTTAGGGGGTTCGACTTTCTTT. Residues: CASTPLGGSTFF. The J gene is TRBJ1-1, the V gene TRBV5-8, with TRBD1 as a possible D gene (6 bases). Germline V gene data show CDR1 as SGHTS and CDR2 as YDEGEE. V was trimmed by 6 bases and J by 12 bases, leaving 18 bases between them. The CDR3 covers 12 residues.